This record looks at one TCR beta chain sequence and its context. This entry belongs to a study of blood T cell repertoires in COVID-19. CDR1 and CDR2 from the germline V gene are SGDLS and YYNGEE. The CDR3 loop spans 14 amino acids. The V end was cut by 2 bases, the J end by 0 bases, with 8 bases between. Data came from immunoSEQ multiplex PCR; TCRdb stores just in-frame clones and leaves some out. The sample consists of approximately 150,000 clones, around nine tenths of them appearing once. Sequenced: peripheral blood. This TCR was recovered from a human donor in a cohort sampled during active COVID-19. The rearrangement uses TRBV9 and TRBJ1-1; a possible D gene is TRBD1 (5 bases). As DNA, the CDR3 is TGTGCCAGCAGCGTTAGGGGAATGAACACTGAAGCTTTCTTT. Protein sequence: CASSVRGMNTEAFF.